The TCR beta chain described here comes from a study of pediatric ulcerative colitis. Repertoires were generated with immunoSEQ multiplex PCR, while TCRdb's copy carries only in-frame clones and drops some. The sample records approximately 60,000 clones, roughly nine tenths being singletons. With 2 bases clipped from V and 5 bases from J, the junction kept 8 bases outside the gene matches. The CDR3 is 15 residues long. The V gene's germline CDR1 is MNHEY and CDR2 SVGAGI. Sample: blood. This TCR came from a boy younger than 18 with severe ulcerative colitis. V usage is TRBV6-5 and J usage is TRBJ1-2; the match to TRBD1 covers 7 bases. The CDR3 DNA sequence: TGTGCCAGCAGTTACGCCCAGGGGGGGAGTTATGGCTACACCTTC. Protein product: CASSYAQGGSYGYTF.